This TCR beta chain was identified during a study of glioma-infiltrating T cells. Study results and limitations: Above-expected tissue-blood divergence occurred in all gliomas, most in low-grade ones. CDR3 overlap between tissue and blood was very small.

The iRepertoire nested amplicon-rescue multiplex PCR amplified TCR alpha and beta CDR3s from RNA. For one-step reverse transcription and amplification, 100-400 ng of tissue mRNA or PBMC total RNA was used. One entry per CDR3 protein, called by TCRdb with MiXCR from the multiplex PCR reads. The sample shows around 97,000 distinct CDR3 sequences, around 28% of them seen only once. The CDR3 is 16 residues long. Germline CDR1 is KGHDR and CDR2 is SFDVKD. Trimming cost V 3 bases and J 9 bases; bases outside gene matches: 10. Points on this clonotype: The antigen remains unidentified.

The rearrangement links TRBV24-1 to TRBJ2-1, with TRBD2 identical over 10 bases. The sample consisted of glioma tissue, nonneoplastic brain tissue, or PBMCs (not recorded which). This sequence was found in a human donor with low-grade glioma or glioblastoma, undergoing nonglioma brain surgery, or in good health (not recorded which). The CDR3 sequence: CATSDERAGGPLEQFF. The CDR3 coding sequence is TGTGCCACCAGTGATGAAAGAGCGGGGGGGCCGCTTGAGCAGTTCTTC.